Shown below are 18 T cell receptor beta chains from a single sample sequenced in a study of T cell changes during pregnancy in multiple sclerosis. TCRdb's copy holds only in-frame clones and misses some; the assay was immunoSEQ multiplex PCR. The table records about 31,000 clones, about 87% of them present only once. The sample was CD8+ T cells from peripheral blood mononuclear cells, taken in the first trimester of pregnancy. These receptors all come from a female donor with multiple sclerosis, enrolled in a pregnancy study.

The chain employs TRBV9 and TRBJ2-2, with 7 positions matching TRBD2. There are 14 residues in the CDR3. CDR1 is SGDLS, CDR2 YYNGEE, per germline. Trimming removed 0 bases from V and 6 bases from J; junction bases left unmatched: 2. The CDR3: CASSVAAGAGELFF. The CDR3, as DNA: TGTGCCAGCAGCGTAGCCGCGGGGGCCGGGGAGCTGTTTTTT. The variable domain in full, completed from reference TRBV9 and TRBJ2-2, reads DSGVTQTPKHLITATGQRVTLRCSPRSGDLSVYWYQQSLDQGLQFLIQYYNGEERAKGNILERFSAQQFPDLHSELNLSSLELGDSALYFCASSVAAGAGELFFGEGSRLTVL.

This CDR3 is CAWRLAGPYEQYF. CDR3 DNA sequence: TGTGCCTGGAGGCTAGCGGGGCCCTACGAGCAGTACTTC. V gene TRBV30 combines with J gene TRBJ2-7; 9 nucleotides align to TRBD2. J lost 2 bases, V lost 3 bases, and 2 bases had no gene match. Germline assignment: CDR1 GTSNPN and CDR2 SVGIG (reference sequence). The CDR3 extends over 13 amino acids.

This chain links TRBV14 with TRBJ2-1; a weak D match, TRBD1 (6 bases). V lost 0 bases and J 0 bases, leaving 9 bases between the germline ends. This CDR3 is 16 amino acids long. In germline, CDR1 is SGHDN, CDR2 FVKESK. CDR3 region: CASSQDSGDSYNEQFF. The DNA for the CDR3 is TGTGCCAGCAGCCAAGATTCAGGGGACTCCTACAATGAGCAGTTCTTC.

This chain connects TRBV11-2 to TRBJ2-1; 12 bases agree with TRBD2. This CDR3 has 19 residues. Germline V gives CDR1 SGHAT, CDR2 FQNNGV. With 6 bases clipped from V and 2 bases from J, the junction kept 14 bases outside the gene matches. The DNA for the CDR3 is TGTGCCAGCAGACATCTAGCGGGAGGGCCGTTTTACCCCTACAATGAGCAGTTCTTC. Protein product: CASRHLAGGPFYPYNEQFF. Filled out from reference TRBV11-2 and TRBJ2-1, the complete variable domain reads EAGVAQSPRYKIIEKRQSVAFWCNPISGHATLYWYQQILGQGPKLLIQFQNNGVVDDSQLPKDRFSAERLKGVDSTLKIQPAKLEDSAVYLCASRHLAGGPFYPYNEQFFGPGTRLTVL.

This clone was found a few times. The rearrangement links TRBV29-1 to TRBJ1-4; no clear D gene. The CDR3 extends over 13 amino acids. Deletions cut 6 bases from V and 6 bases from J, with 14 bases between. CDR1 is SQVTM, CDR2 ANQGSEA, per germline. The CDR3 coding sequence is TGCAGCGTAAGGACCGCCGGGGATGAAAAACTGTTTTTT. This encodes CSVRTAGDEKLFF.

The J gene is TRBJ2-2, the V gene TRBV13; 10 nucleotides line up with TRBD2. This CDR3 comprises 15 residues. V shed 5 bases, J shed 8 bases, and the junction held 8 bases outside the gene matches. The germline CDR1 and CDR2 sequences are PRHDT and FYEKMQ (reference sequence). CDR3 DNA sequence: TGTGCCAGCAGCCCCTACCTAGCGGGAGTGGGGGAGCTGTTTTTT. Encoded protein: CASSPYLAGVGELFF.

The CDR3 DNA reads TGTGCCAGCAGCCCCCCCTCAGCTAGCACCTACAATGAGCAGTTCTTC. Encoded protein: CASSPPSASTYNEQFF. J is TRBJ2-1 and V is TRBV7-3; D is possibly TRBD2 (5 bases). From germline, CDR1 is SGHTA and CDR2 FQGTGA. This CDR3 is 16 amino acids long. V was trimmed by 5 bases and J by 2 bases, leaving 16 bases between them.

This clone is judged medium-sized. CDR3: CASSPGLAASDTQYF. For the CDR3, the DNA is TGTGCCAGCAGCCCTGGACTAGCGGCGTCAGATACGCAGTATTTT. This chain connects TRBV6-4 to TRBJ2-3; 10 bases map to TRBD2. The CDR3 contains 15 residues. Germline values: CDR1 MRHNA, CDR2 SNTAGT. V lost 6 bases, J lost 4 bases, and 7 bases stayed unmatched.

This clone was seen just once. This chain links TRBV10-3 with TRBJ2-3; the match to TRBD2 covers 8 bases. From germline, CDR1 is ENHRY and CDR2 SYGVKD. The V and J ends lost 5 bases and 2 bases, in that order; junction bases with no gene match: 12. CDR3 length: 17 amino acids. The CDR3 here is CAISTSGPTSFTDTQYF. The CDR3 DNA reads as TGTGCCATCAGTACTAGCGGACCTACCAGTTTCACAGATACGCAGTATTTT.

The genes are TRBV28 and TRBJ1-2, with 8 positions matching TRBD1. The J segment lost 4 bases and the V segment lost 5 bases, leaving 12 bases of the junction unmatched. Per the germline V gene, CDR1 is MDHEN and CDR2 is SYDVKM. The CDR3 consists of 16 residues. As DNA, the CDR3 is TGTGCCAGCAGTCTTTTTCCCGGGACAGGTTTCTATGGCTACACCTTC. Translated: CASSLFPGTGFYGYTF.

This rearrangement joins TRBV2 to TRBJ2-7, with D tentatively TRBD2 (6 bases). The CDR3 length is 18 residues. Trimming cost V 7 bases and J 0 bases, with 25 bases left between them. From germline, CDR1 is SNHLY and CDR2 FYNNEI. The CDR3 nucleotides read TGTGCCAGCAACCCGGGGGATTTAGTGAGCACCTCCTCCTACGAGCAGTACTTC. This codes for CASNPGDLVSTSSYEQYF.

The chain joins TRBV7-9 to TRBJ2-5; 7 bases are a match to TRBD1. V was pared by 0 bases and J by 0 bases, with 7 bases of the junction left unmatched. Germline CDR1 is SEHNR and CDR2 is FQNEAQ (reference sequence). The CDR3 contains 17 residues. The CDR3 is CASSLAGAGGDQETQYF. The CDR3, as DNA: TGTGCCAGCAGCTTAGCGGGGGCAGGGGGAGACCAAGAGACCCAGTACTTC.

The rearrangement uses TRBV5-6 and TRBJ2-3; 13 nucleotides line up with TRBD2. With 4 bases clipped from V and 3 bases from J, the junction kept 5 bases outside the gene matches. The CDR3 is 16 residues long. CDR1 is SGHDT and CDR2 is YYEEEE in the germline V gene. The CDR3 sequence: CASSTQLAGGTDTQYF. The DNA for the CDR3 is TGTGCCAGCAGCACTCAACTAGCGGGAGGGACAGATACGCAGTATTTT.

This clone was observed a handful of times. The chain combines TRBV9 with TRBJ1-4, with 7 bases matching TRBD1. Germline V gene data show CDR1 as SGDLS and CDR2 as YYNGEE. Trimming removed 3 bases from V and 12 bases from J; junction bases left unmatched: 8. The CDR3 totals 13 residues. The CDR3 region has the DNA TGTGCCAGCAGCGCCAGTCGACAGGGACAACTGTTTTTT. Translating it yields CASSASRQGQLFF.

The chain recombines TRBV11-2 with TRBJ2-7; D unclear. Trimming pared 0 bases from V and 2 bases from J, leaving 5 bases between. CDR1 and CDR2 from the germline V gene are SGHAT and FQNNGV. The CDR3 is made up of 13 amino acids. The CDR3 DNA follows: TGTGCCAGCAGCTTAGACCCCGCCTACGAGCAGTACTTC. Protein product: CASSLDPAYEQYF.

CDR3 sequence reads: CASSLSAGTGVYEQYF. The CDR3 nucleotides are TGTGCCAGCAGCCTATCTGCGGGGACAGGAGTTTACGAGCAGTACTTC. This sequence joins TRBV27 and TRBJ2-7; 8 bases align to TRBD1. V shed 6 bases and J 4 bases; nucleotides not matched to a gene: 14. Germline CDR1 reads MNHEY; CDR2 reads SMNVEV (reference sequence). CDR3 length: 16 residues.

V usage is TRBV5-4 and J usage is TRBJ1-1; unclear D gene. Per the germline V gene, CDR1 is SGHNT and CDR2 is YYREEE (reference sequence). Trimming cost V 2 bases and J 4 bases, with 6 bases left between them. This CDR3 has 12 residues. In nucleotides, the CDR3 is TGTGCCAGCAGCTTTCGGAGCACTGAAGCTTTCTTT. Amino acid sequence: CASSFRSTEAFF.

This chain connects TRBV5-5 to TRBJ1-4; D gene unclear. Germline lookup yields CDR1 SGHKS and CDR2 YYEKEE (reference sequence). CDR3 size: 14 residues. Deletions cut 4 bases from V and 6 bases from J, with 13 bases between. CDR3 amino acids: CASSTWSKDEKLFF. The CDR3 bases are TGTGCCAGCAGCACCTGGAGCAAGGATGAAAAACTGTTTTTT.